Given below is one TCR beta chain in context. Its specificity is unknown. This CDR3 has 13 amino acids. Looked up from germline, CDR1 is SGHTA and CDR2 is FQGNSA. After removal of 2 bases from V and 7 bases from J, the junction contained 2 bases not matched to a gene. The data belong to a study of regulatory T cells in long-lasting Graves disease. Overall study results and limits: TCR diversity was lower in persistent Graves' patients (versus newly diagnosed ones). Whereas 966 public clonotypes were shared by new patients, persistent patients shared more, at a few thousand. When disease was persistent, TRBV28, TRBJ1-2 and TRBJ2-5 were the favored segments.

Time point defined: persistent/refractory GD, antithyroid drugs over 5 years with positive TRAb. The TCR library used RNA extracted from PBMCs. Sequencing libraries for TCR beta were prepared with iRepertoire HTBI primers and Arm-PCR of CDR3 regions. As originally analysed: Analysis of the samples identified 50 to 65 TRBV and 14 TRBJ segments. TCRdb passed the multiplex PCR reads through MiXCR, listing each CDR3 protein once. The V and J calls come from TCRdb's annotation, not from the publication. The sample includes hundreds of thousands of distinct CDR3 sequences, around 19% of them seen just once.

Sequenced material: peripheral blood mononuclear cells (PBMCs), taken when the disease was refractory, from a patient treated with antithyroid drugs. The receptor comes from a female donor with Graves disease. V and J are TRBV7-2 and TRBJ1-5; 7 positions match TRBD1. The CDR3 coding sequence is TGTGCCAGCAGCTTATTAGGGGGCCAGCCCCAGCATTTT. It encodes CASSLLGGQPQHF.